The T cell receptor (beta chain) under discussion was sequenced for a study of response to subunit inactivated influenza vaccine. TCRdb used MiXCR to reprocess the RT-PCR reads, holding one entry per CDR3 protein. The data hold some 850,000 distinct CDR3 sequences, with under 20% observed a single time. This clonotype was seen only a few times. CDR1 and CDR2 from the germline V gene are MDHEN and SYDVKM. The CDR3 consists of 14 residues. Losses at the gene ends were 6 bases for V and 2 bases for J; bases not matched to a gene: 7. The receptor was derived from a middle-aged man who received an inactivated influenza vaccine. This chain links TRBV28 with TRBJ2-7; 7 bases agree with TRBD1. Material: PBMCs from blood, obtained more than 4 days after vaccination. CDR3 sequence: CASRKTGAAYEQYF. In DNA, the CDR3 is TGTGCCAGCAGGAAAACAGGGGCGGCCTACGAGCAGTACTTC.